The next 8 T cell receptor beta chains were all read from a single sample in a study of vaccination effects on CD4 cells after COVID-19. The data were produced by immunoSEQ multiplex PCR, yet TCRdb's version contains in-frame clones alone and is incomplete. In the table there are 20,000 to 25,000 clones, about 70% of which are singletons. Within the ViraFEST assay, antigen-specific CD4+ T cells underwent expansion with viral peptide pools prior to sequencing. Isolation of CD4+ T cells took place after nine to ten days of culture. Every participant took two doses of the BNT162b2 or mRNA-1273 vaccine. Their cognate antigens are unknown. Here the sequenced sample was CD4+ T cells from PBMCs cultured with SARS-CoV-2 spike peptides, taken after COVID-19 vaccination. These receptors came from a human donor who received a COVID-19 vaccine.

The chain employs TRBV27 and TRBJ1-1; unclear D gene. The CDR3 runs to 18 residues. V gave up 7 bases and J gave up 3 bases, with 27 bases separating them. Germline lookup yields CDR1 MNHEY and CDR2 SMNVEV (reference sequence). CDR3 in amino acids: CASTPLGDRSGKDTEAFF. The CDR3 DNA is TGTGCCAGCACCCCCCTGGGTGATAGATCGGGGAAGGACACTGAAGCTTTCTTT.

The chain has TRBV6-5 and TRBJ2-5; D is unresolved. CDR3 length: 10 amino acids. Germline assignment: CDR1 MNHEY and CDR2 SVGAGI. Trimming shortened V by 7 bases and J by 4 bases, and 4 bases separated the two germline ends. The CDR3 coding sequence is TGTGCCAGCAAATTAGAGACCCAGTACTTC. Amino acid sequence: CASKLETQYF.

The sample holds a few counts of this clone. V usage is TRBV7-9 and J usage is TRBJ1-4; D uncertain. V lost 1 base and J 8 bases, leaving 8 bases between the germline ends. This CDR3 spans 13 amino acids. The germline V gene encodes CDR1 SEHNR and CDR2 FQNEAQ (reference sequence). DNA of the CDR3: TGTGCCAGCAGCTTAGGGACGGGCGAAAAACTGTTTTTT. Translation: CASSLGTGEKLFF.

The gene calls are TRBV3-1 (or the pseudogene TRBV3-2) and TRBJ2-1; tentative D call: TRBD2 (6 bases). With 2 bases removed from V and 9 bases from J, the gap between germline ends came to 11 bases. The CDR3 is 13 amino acids. CDR1 LGHDT and CDR2 YNNKEL come from the germline V gene (reference sequence). CDR3 nucleotide sequence: TGTGCCAGCAGCCAACAGGCCGGGAGTGAGCAGTTCTTC. As protein: CASSQQAGSEQFF.

The rearrangement joins TRBV6-6 to TRBJ1-1, with unresolved D. The CDR3 covers 14 residues. Trimming left V 6 bases short and J 2 bases short, with 13 bases between. Germline assignment: CDR1 MNHNY and CDR2 SVGAGI (reference sequence). The CDR3 here is CASSPMDHNTEAFF. In DNA form, the CDR3 reads TGTGCCAGCAGCCCCATGGACCATAACACTGAAGCTTTCTTT.

The V call is TRBV15, the J call TRBJ2-7, with 9 bases that match TRBD2. This CDR3 comprises 15 residues. Unmatched junction bases numbered 3, after V lost 0 bases and J lost 3 bases. Germline CDR1 is LNHNV and CDR2 is YYDKDF (reference sequence). The CDR3, as DNA: TGTGCCACCAGCAGAGAGCCAGCGGGAGGCTACGAGCAGTACTTC. This encodes CATSREPAGGYEQYF.

V usage is TRBV10-3 and J usage is TRBJ1-4; D might be TRBD1 (5 bases). From germline, CDR1 is ENHRY and CDR2 SYGVKD. The V end lost 3 bases, the J end lost 6 bases, and 11 bases lay between the germline ends. CDR3 length: 14 amino acids. This chain's CDR3 is CAISDKGTDEKLFF. DNA for the CDR3: TGTGCCATCAGTGATAAGGGGACGGATGAAAAACTGTTTTTT.

V and J are TRBV6-5 and TRBJ2-7; 8 bases match TRBD1. Losses at the gene ends were 8 bases for V and 3 bases for J; bases not matched to a gene: 6. Germline V gene sequence: CDR1 MNHEY, CDR2 SVGAGI. This CDR3 region has 13 residues. The CDR3 bases are TGTGCCAGCCTGGACAGGGAAAACTACGAGCAGTACTTC. It codes for CASLDRENYEQYF.